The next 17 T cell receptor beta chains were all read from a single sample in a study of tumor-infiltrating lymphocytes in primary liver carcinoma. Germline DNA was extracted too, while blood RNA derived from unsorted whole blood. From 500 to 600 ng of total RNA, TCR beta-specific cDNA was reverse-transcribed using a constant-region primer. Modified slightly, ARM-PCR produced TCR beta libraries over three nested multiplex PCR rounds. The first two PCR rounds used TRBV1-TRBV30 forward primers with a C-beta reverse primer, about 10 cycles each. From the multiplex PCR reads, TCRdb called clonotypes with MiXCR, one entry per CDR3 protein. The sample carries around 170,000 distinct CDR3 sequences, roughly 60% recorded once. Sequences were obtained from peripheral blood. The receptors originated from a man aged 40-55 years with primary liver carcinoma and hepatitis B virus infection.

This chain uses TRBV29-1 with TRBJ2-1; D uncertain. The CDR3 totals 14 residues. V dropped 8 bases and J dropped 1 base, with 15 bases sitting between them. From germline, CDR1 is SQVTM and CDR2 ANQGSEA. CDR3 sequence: CSLVRTESYNEQFF. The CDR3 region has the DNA TGCAGCCTTGTTCGGACGGAATCCTACAATGAGCAGTTCTTC.

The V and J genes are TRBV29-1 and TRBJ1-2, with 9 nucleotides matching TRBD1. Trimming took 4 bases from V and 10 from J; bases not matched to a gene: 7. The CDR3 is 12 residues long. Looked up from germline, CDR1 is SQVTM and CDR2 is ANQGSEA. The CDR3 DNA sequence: TGCAGCGTTGGGGACAGGGACGGAGACTACACCTTC. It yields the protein CSVGDRDGDYTF. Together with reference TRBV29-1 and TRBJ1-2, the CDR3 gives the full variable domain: SAVISQKPSRDICQRGTSLTIQCQVDSQVTMMFWYRQQPGQSLTLIATANQGSEATYESGFVIDKFPISRPNLTFSTLTVSNMSPEDSSIYLCSVGDRDGDYTFGSGTRLTVV.

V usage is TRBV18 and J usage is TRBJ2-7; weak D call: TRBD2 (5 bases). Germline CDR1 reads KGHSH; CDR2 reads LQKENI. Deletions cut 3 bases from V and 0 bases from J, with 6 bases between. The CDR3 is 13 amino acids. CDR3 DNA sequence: TGTGCCAGCTCACCGGGGAGCTCCTACGAGCAGTACTTC. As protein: CASSPGSSYEQYF. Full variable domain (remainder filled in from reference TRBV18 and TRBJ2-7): NAGVMQNPRHLVRRRGQEARLRCSPMKGHSHVYWYRQLPEEGLKFMVYLQKENIIDESGMPKERFSAEFPKEGPSILRIQQVVRGDSAAYFCASSPGSSYEQYFGPGTRLTVT.

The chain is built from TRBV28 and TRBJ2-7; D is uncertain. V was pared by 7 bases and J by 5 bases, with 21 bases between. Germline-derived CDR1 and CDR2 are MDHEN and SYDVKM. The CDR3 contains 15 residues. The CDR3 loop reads CASTTTWREGDEQYF. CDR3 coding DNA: TGTGCCAGCACCACAACGTGGAGAGAAGGAGACGAGCAGTACTTC.

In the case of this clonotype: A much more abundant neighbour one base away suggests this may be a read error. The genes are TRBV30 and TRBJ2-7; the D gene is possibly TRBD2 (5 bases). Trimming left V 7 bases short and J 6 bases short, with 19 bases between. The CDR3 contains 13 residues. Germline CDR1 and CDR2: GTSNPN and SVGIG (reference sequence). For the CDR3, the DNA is TGTGCCTCAGACCGGGATTTAGGTGGCGAGCAGTACTTC. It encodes CASDRDLGGEQYF.

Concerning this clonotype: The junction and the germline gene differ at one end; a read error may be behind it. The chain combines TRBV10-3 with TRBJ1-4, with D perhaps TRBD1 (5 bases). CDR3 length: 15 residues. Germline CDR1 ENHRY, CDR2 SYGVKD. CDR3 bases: TGTGCCAACAGTAAGGGACCGGCAACTAATGAAAAACTGTTTTTT. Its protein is CANSKGPATNEKLFF.

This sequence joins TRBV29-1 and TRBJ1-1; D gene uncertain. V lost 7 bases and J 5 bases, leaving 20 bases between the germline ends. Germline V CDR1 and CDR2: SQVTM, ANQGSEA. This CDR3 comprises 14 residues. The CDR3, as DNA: TGCAGCGCCCATAACCCCGGGGTCGGAACTGAAGCTTTCTTT. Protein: CSAHNPGVGTEAFF.

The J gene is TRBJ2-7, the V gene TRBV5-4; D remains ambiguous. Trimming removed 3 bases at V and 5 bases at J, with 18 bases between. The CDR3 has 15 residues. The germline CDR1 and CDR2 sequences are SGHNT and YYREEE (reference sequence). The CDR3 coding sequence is TGTGCCAGCAGCTCTTCCCTAGTGGGGTGGAACGAGCAGTACTTC. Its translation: CASSSSLVGWNEQYF.

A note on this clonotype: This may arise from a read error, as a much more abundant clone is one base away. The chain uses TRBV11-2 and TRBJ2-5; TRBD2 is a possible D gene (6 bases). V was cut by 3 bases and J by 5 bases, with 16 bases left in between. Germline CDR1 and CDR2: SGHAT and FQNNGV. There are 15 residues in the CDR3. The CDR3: CASSFLQRAGETQYF. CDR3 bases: TGTGCCAGCAGCTTTTTACAGCGGGCCGGGGAGACCCAGTACTTC.

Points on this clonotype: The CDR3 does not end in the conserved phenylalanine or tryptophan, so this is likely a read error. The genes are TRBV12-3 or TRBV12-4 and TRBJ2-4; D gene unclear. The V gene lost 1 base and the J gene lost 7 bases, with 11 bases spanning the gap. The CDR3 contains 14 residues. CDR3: CASSLGGIENIQYL. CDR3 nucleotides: TGTGCCAGCAGTTTAGGCGGAATCGAGAACATTCAGTACTTA.

The CDR3, as DNA: TGTGCCAGAAGTCCATGGGGACAGGGGGCCAACACCGGGGAGCTGTTTTTT. This sequence encodes CARSPWGQGANTGELFF. The V call is TRBV28, the J call TRBJ2-2; 12 nucleotides align to TRBD1. The CDR3 runs to 17 residues. J was trimmed by 2 bases and V by 9 bases; bases with no gene match: 10. Germline CDR1 reads MDHEN; CDR2 reads SYDVKM.

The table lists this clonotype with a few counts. This CDR3 reads CASSDRLRGMRQETQYF. CDR3 DNA: TGTGCCAGCAGTGATCGACTAAGGGGCATGAGACAAGAGACCCAGTACTTC. This sequence joins TRBV6-1 and TRBJ2-5; D is possibly TRBD1 or TRBD2 (5 bases each). The germline V gene has CDR1 MNHNS and CDR2 SASEGT. The CDR3 is 17 amino acids. Deletions cut 3 bases from V and 2 bases from J, with 19 bases between.

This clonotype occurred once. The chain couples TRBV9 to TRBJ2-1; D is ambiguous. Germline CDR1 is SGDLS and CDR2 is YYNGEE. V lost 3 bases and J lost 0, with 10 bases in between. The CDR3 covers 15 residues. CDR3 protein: CASSALNHSYNEQFF. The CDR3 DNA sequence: TGTGCCAGCAGCGCCCTAAACCACTCCTACAATGAGCAGTTCTTC.

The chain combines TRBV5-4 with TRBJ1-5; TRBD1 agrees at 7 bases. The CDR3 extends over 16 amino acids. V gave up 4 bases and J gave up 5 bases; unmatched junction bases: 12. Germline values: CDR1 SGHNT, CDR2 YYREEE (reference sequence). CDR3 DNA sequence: TGTGCCAGCAGCCCATCTCCAGGGGGAAACGATCAGCCCCAGCATTTT. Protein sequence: CASSPSPGGNDQPQHF.

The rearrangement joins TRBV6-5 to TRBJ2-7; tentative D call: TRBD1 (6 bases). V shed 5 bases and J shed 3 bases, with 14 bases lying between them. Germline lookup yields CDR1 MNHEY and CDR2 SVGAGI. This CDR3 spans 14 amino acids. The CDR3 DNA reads TGTGCCAGCAGTACCCCTGGACAGAACTACGAGCAGTACTTC. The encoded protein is CASSTPGQNYEQYF.

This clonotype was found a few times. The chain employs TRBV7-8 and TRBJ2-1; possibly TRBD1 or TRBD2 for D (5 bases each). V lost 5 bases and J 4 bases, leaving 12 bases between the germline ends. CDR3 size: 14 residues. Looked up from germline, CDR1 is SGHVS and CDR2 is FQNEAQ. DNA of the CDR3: TGTGCCAGCAGCCACGGGGACGGATACAATGAGCAGTTCTTC. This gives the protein CASSHGDGYNEQFF.

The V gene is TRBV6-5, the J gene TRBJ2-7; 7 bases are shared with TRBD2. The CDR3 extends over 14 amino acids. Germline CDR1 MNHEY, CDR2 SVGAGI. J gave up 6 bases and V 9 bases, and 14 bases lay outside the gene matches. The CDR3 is CASHAREPGGEQYF. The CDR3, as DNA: TGTGCCAGTCACGCGAGGGAGCCGGGGGGCGAGCAGTACTTC.